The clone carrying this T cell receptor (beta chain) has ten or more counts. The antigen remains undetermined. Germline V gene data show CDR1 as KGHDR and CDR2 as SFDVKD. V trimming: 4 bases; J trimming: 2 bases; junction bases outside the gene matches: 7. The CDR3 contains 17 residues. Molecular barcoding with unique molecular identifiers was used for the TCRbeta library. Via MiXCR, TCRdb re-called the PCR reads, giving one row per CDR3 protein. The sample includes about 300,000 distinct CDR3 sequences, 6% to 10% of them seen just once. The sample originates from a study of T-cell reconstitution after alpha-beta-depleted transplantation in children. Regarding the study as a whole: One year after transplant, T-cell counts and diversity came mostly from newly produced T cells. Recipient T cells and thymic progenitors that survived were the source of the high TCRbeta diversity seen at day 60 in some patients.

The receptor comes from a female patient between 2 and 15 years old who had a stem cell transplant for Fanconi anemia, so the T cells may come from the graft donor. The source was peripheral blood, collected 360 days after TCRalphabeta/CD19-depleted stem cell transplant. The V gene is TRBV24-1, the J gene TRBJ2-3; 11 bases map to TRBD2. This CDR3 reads CATSELAGAALTDTQYF. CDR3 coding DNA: TGTGCCACCAGTGAACTAGCGGGAGCGGCCCTCACAGATACGCAGTATTTT.